This is a list of T cell receptor beta chains from one sample in a study of tumor-infiltrating lymphocytes in primary liver carcinoma. TCRdb re-analysed the multiplex PCR reads in MiXCR, keeping a single row per CDR3 protein. The sample consists of about 54,000 distinct CDR3 sequences, about three quarters of them appearing once. What was sequenced was liver tumor tissue from sampling region 2. Every receptor here comes from a middle-aged man with primary liver carcinoma and hepatitis B virus infection. Each CDR3 is given without its conserved first and last residue. Clone size, where shown, is once, few, many, or a class for clones that have expanded.

TRBJ2-2	.	TRBV11-2	14	ASSLVTLAGTGELL
TRBJ2-7	.	TRBV12-3/TRBV12-4	12	ASRSTSDSYEQY
TRBJ1-1	many	TRBV2	11	ASIANLNTEAF
TRBJ1-1	many	TRBV7-9	12	ASRDSFMNTEAF
TRBJ2-5	.	TRBV4-1	13	PSNQDTNGQETQY
TRBJ2-3	once	TRBV6-4	13	AGSGTSGSTDTQY
TRBJ1-2	.	TRBV14	12	ACCQVGSDYCYT
TRBJ2-1	.	TRBV12-3/TRBV12-4	12	ASRGLAGPDEQL
TRBJ2-7	.	TRBV6-5	12	ASSPGGGTYEQY
TRBJ2-7	.	TRBV2	9	ASRVSYEQY
TRBJ2-2	.	TRBV25-1	14	ASKGLAGGNSGELF
TRBJ2-1	.	TRBV20-1	9	SAISGNEQF
TRBJ2-5	few	TRBV4-1	12	ASSQLGLAGSRY
TRBJ2-2	.	TRBV7-9	10	ANSFNSGELF
TRBJ1-5	.	TRBV2	12	ASGESGSYQPQH
TRBJ2-7	.	TRBV11-2	13	ASSLAAGGAYEQY
TRBJ2-7	.	TRBV11-2	13	ISSLDPTGLDEQY
TRBJ2-5	many	TRBV14	11	ASSLRLQETQY
TRBJ2-3	.	TRBV12-3/TRBV12-4	15	ASTLGQGPSSIDTQY
TRBJ2-1	.	TRBV6-5	11	ASSLTGNNEQF
TRBJ2-1	many	TRBV12-3/TRBV12-4	12	ASSSRGGLYEQF
TRBJ1-1	.	TRBV7-2	12	ASSFDSMNTEAF
TRBJ1-4	.	TRBV11-2	12	ASSSDVGGEKLF
TRBJ2-7	once	TRBV12-3/TRBV12-4	11	ARTRQEYYEQY
TRBJ1-1	.	TRBV28	12	ASHSRGLKTEAF
TRBJ2-3	.	TRBV30	14	AWSPRTSLYIDTQY
TRBJ2-1	many	TRBV6-5	12	ASSYGDRGNEQF
TRBJ2-5	.	TRBV10-2	13	ASSEGLPIHETQY
TRBJ1-2	.	TRBV29-1	14	SVATLSDGGPNDYT
TRBJ2-7	.	TRBV6-5	12	ASRPVGLAYEHY
TRBJ2-1	few	TRBV2	14	ASTARVAGVGNEQF
TRBJ1-5	.	TRBV6-5	11	VSKETGDQPLH
TRBJ2-5	.	TRBV28	10	ASTFRRETQC
TRBJ1-4	.	TRBV18	10	ASSERGEKLF
TRBJ2-1	.	TRBV14	13	ASSAVAGTYNEQF
TRBJ2-5	.	TRBV29-1	11	SVSGRAAGIQY
TRBJ2-7	few	TRBV20-1	10	SADGRTYEQY
TRBJ1-2	.	TRBV4-1	12	ASSLTQEIEGYT
TRBJ2-5	many	TRBV7-8	10	ASSLSRETQY
TRBJ2-1	many	TRBV6-5	12	ASRNLGDYNEQF
TRBJ2-3	.	TRBV6-2/TRBV6-3	12	ASGETASTDMQY
TRBJ2-1	.	TRBV6-6	14	ASAGPTSLSYNGQF
TRBJ2-2	.	TRBV6-1	14	ASSVIREESTGELF
TRBJ2-6	.	TRBV4-1	15	ASSQGPGATEANVLT
TRBJ2-2	medium-sized	TRBV11-2	13	ASSFGAANTGELF
TRBJ2-1	.	TRBV5-4	13	ASSDRVAGYNEQF
TRBJ1-5	.	TRBV4-1	14	ASGQNTDGVGQPQH
TRBJ2-1	.	TRBV12-3/TRBV12-4	15	ANSLGSGTSGSAPGF
TRBJ2-1	.	TRBV11-2	16	VSSLGWGAGHFSNEKF
TRBJ2-7	many	TRBV13	11	ASSSGTFNEQY
TRBJ2-3	.	TRBV11-2	14	ASSPPTSGITDTQY
TRBJ1-2	many	TRBV6-1	11	ASGEWTGNGYT
TRBJ2-6	once	TRBV6-5	13	DSSPTRSGANVLT
TRBJ2-1	.	TRBV29-1	13	SVRPPSSSYDGQF
TRBJ2-3	many	TRBV4-2	15	ASSQEPAGASTDTQY
TRBJ2-3	once	TRBV10-3	17	AISGLPGQGVASTDTQY
TRBJ1-1	.	TRBV30	11	AWRRGSDIEAL